The present entry profiles one T cell receptor beta chain with its context. No antigen is known for it. The sample originates from a study of long-term antiretroviral therapy in people with HIV. Study-wide findings and caveats: Repertoires in HIV (unlike those of controls) had narrower CDR3 length ranges. The study collected blood between about 2003 and 2017, possibly under older ART regimens.

Survey level was the resolution at which the v3.0 immunoSEQ assay ran. TCRdb's copy holds only in-frame clones and misses some; the assay was immunoSEQ multiplex PCR. The repertoire holds roughly 17,000 clones, roughly 84% seen once, with roughly 5.6% in the top ten. The CDR3 sequence is 13 residues long. Germline CDR1 is SQVTM and CDR2 is ANQGSEA. The V end was cut by 4 bases, the J end by 1 base, with 9 bases between. The chain joins TRBV29-1 to TRBJ2-3, with a weak D call TRBD1 (6 bases). The specimen was unsorted PBMCs, collected 0.5 years after starting antiretroviral therapy. The sequence derives from a woman in her 40s with HIV. The CDR3 region is CSVGQARTDTQYF. The CDR3 DNA follows: TGCAGCGTTGGACAGGCCCGCACAGATACGCAGTATTTT.